Each of the 27 T cell receptor beta chains below was sequenced from the same sample in a study of blood T cell repertoires in COVID-19. Method: immunoSEQ multiplex PCR; TCRdb's copy keeps in-frame clones and lacks some. The repertoire holds 300,000 to 350,000 clones, with about nine tenths as singletons. Sequencing was performed on peripheral blood. These receptors were collected from a woman aged 50 to 60 with COVID-19, enrolled during active disease.

The chain has TRBV30 and TRBJ2-7; 7 nucleotides line up with TRBD1. Trimming cost V 2 bases and J 2 bases; bases outside gene matches: 9. CDR3 length equals 15 residues. In germline, CDR1 is GTSNPN, CDR2 SVGIG (reference sequence). Here the CDR3 reads CAWSRNRDSPYEQYF. The CDR3 DNA follows: TGTGCCTGGAGTAGAAACCGGGACAGTCCCTACGAGCAGTACTTC.

This clone was counted between two and nine times. The gene calls are TRBV4-3 and TRBJ2-5; 7 bases line up with TRBD1. The CDR3 contains 15 residues. Germline V gene sequence: CDR1 LGHNA, CDR2 YSLEER. Trimming at V came to 1 base and at J to 5 bases, leaving 7 bases not matched to a gene. The CDR3 DNA is TGCGCCAGCAGCCAAGTAGTAGGGGGCGCTGAGACCCAGTACTTC. Encoded protein: CASSQVVGGAETQYF.

The chain recombines TRBV2 with TRBJ2-2, with TRBD2 as a possible D gene (5 bases). This CDR3 contains 15 residues. The germline V gene has CDR1 SNHLY and CDR2 FYNNEI. The ends were cut back, 4 bases at V and 5 bases at J, with 14 bases in the middle. The DNA for the CDR3 is TGTGCCAGCAGTGGGGCCGGACTCAGTACCGGGGAGCTGTTTTTT. It codes for CASSGAGLSTGELFF.

The V gene is TRBV4-1, the J gene TRBJ1-1; D might be TRBD1 (5 bases). V was cut by 4 bases and J by 3 bases, with 15 bases left in between. Germline values: CDR1 MGHRA, CDR2 YSYEKL. There are 15 residues in the CDR3. CDR3 loop: CASSPVDDSYTEAFF. DNA of the CDR3: TGCGCCAGCAGCCCAGTAGACGACAGCTACACTGAAGCTTTCTTT.

The J gene is TRBJ1-1, the V gene TRBV7-3; tentative D call: TRBD1 (5 bases). This CDR3 comprises 14 residues. Germline V gene lookup returns CDR1 SGHTA and CDR2 FQGTGA. V dropped 5 bases and J dropped 4 bases, with 14 bases sitting between them. The CDR3 spells CASSPFPGSTEAFF. Here the CDR3 DNA reads TGTGCCAGCAGCCCATTTCCAGGGTCCACTGAAGCTTTCTTT.

The V call is TRBV6-5, the J call TRBJ1-1, with 9 bases fitting TRBD1. Germline values: CDR1 MNHEY, CDR2 SVGAGI. The length of the CDR3 is 15 residues. The V and J ends lost 4 bases and 5 bases, in that order; junction bases with no gene match: 8. The CDR3: CASSCVGQGCTEAFF. CDR3 nucleotides: TGTGCCAGCAGTTGCGTCGGACAGGGGTGTACTGAAGCTTTCTTT.

The V and J genes are TRBV30 and TRBJ2-7, with 9 nucleotides matching TRBD1. This CDR3 has 13 amino acids. The J segment lost 5 bases and the V segment lost 1 base, leaving 3 bases of the junction unmatched. Germline V gene lookup returns CDR1 GTSNPN and CDR2 SVGIG (reference sequence). The CDR3 sequence: CAWSGDRGNEQYF. The CDR3 nucleotides are TGTGCCTGGAGTGGAGACAGGGGGAACGAGCAGTACTTC.

This clone was seen only once. The rearrangement joins TRBV7-2 to TRBJ2-5; TRBD2 matches at 14 bases. The V gene's germline CDR1 is SGHTA and CDR2 FQGNSA. Losses at the gene ends were 4 bases for V and 4 bases for J; bases not matched to a gene: 5. CDR3 length: 16 amino acids. The CDR3 loop reads CASSSGTSGSGETQYF. The CDR3 DNA reads TGTGCCAGCAGCTCCGGGACTAGCGGGAGCGGAGAGACCCAGTACTTC.

The chain couples TRBV7-2 to TRBJ2-1; 11 bases line up with TRBD2. CDR1 SGHTA and CDR2 FQGNSA come from the germline V gene. The J segment lost 3 bases and the V segment lost 3 bases, leaving 10 bases of the junction unmatched. The CDR3 runs 18 residues. CDR3 amino acids: CASSFIFRTSGHYNEQFF. Here the CDR3 DNA reads TGTGCCAGCAGCTTTATTTTTCGGACTAGCGGGCACTACAATGAGCAGTTCTTC.

This clone was seen more than once but under ten times. The V gene is TRBV6-1, the J gene TRBJ1-5; D remains ambiguous. The CDR3 is made up of 13 amino acids. Trimming removed 3 bases at V and 5 bases at J, with 8 bases between. From germline, CDR1 is MNHNS and CDR2 SASEGT. Written as DNA, the CDR3 is TGTGCCAGCAGTGAGTTCCTAGATCAGCCCCAGCATTTT. Translated, it gives CASSEFLDQPQHF.

The CDR3 DNA sequence: TGTGCCAGCAGTCTCCGACTAGCGGGAGCTGTAGATACGCAGTATTTT. It translates to CASSLRLAGAVDTQYF. The chain has TRBV27 and TRBJ2-3; 12 bases align to TRBD2. The CDR3 covers 16 residues. CDR1 and CDR2 from the germline V gene are MNHEY and SMNVEV (reference sequence). V shed 5 bases and J 5 bases; nucleotides not matched to a gene: 8.

The chain uses TRBV5-1 and TRBJ2-2; a weak D match, TRBD1 (6 bases). This CDR3 is built from 16 residues. With 1 base removed from V and 0 bases from J, the gap between germline ends came to 10 bases. From germline, CDR1 is SGHRS and CDR2 YFSETQ. The CDR3 region has the DNA TGCGCCAGCAGCTTGACAGGGTTCACGAACACCGGGGAGCTGTTTTTT. Protein sequence: CASSLTGFTNTGELFF.

The CDR3 region is CASRDRDRDLYGYTF. The CDR3 DNA sequence: TGCGCCAGCAGGGACAGGGACAGGGATTTGTATGGCTACACCTTC. V gene TRBV10-1 combines with J gene TRBJ1-2; 9 nucleotides agree with TRBD1. J gave up 5 bases and V 6 bases, and 10 bases lay outside the gene matches. From germline, CDR1 is WNHNN and CDR2 SYGVQD (reference sequence). This CDR3 has 15 residues.

The chain employs TRBV2 and TRBJ2-1, with D possibly being TRBD1 (6 bases). The ends were cut back, 7 bases at V and 0 bases at J, with 13 bases in the middle. Per the germline V gene, CDR1 is SNHLY and CDR2 is FYNNEI. There are 15 residues in the CDR3. The CDR3 sequence is CASNLGQSSYNEQFF. In nucleotides, the CDR3 is TGTGCCAGCAACCTAGGACAGAGCTCCTACAATGAGCAGTTCTTC.

The gene calls are TRBV3-1 (or the pseudogene TRBV3-2) and TRBJ2-4; D unclear. Trimming removed 5 bases from V and 0 bases from J, with 11 bases in between. Germline lookup yields CDR1 LGHDT and CDR2 YNNKEL (reference sequence). This CDR3 is 15 amino acids long. The CDR3 DNA follows: TGTGCCAGCAGCGCCCCATTACTAGCCAAAAACATTCAGTACTTC. This translates into CASSAPLLAKNIQYF.

This chain connects TRBV29-1 to TRBJ2-3, with D hard to call. The CDR3 covers 11 residues. Between the trimmed V and J ends, which lost 7 bases and 8 bases, there was a span of 13 bases. CDR1 is SQVTM, CDR2 ANQGSEA, per germline. Here the CDR3 DNA reads TGCAGCGCCGTATTTGAGCCTACGCAGTATTTT. Translated, it gives CSAVFEPTQYF.

The rearrangement links TRBV9 to TRBJ2-6; D possibly corresponds to TRBD1 (6 bases). The CDR3 totals 15 residues. CDR1 and CDR2 from the germline V gene are SGDLS and YYNGEE. The germline V and J ends were trimmed by 5 bases and 2 bases, with 11 bases remaining between them. The CDR3 protein is CASRPEGAGANVLTF. CDR3 DNA: TGTGCCAGCAGACCCGAGGGGGCTGGGGCCAACGTCCTGACTTTC.

This clone was seen only once. V gene TRBV6-2 or TRBV6-3 combines with J gene TRBJ2-2; 7 nucleotides match TRBD2. With 2 bases clipped from V and 9 bases from J, the junction kept 15 bases outside the gene matches. The CDR3 covers 17 residues. Germline CDR1 reads MNHEY; CDR2 reads SVGEGT. The CDR3 DNA is TGTGCCAGCAGTTACCGGCCTAGAGCGGGAATTGGTCGGGAGCTGTTTTTT. Its translation: CASSYRPRAGIGRELFF.

By frequency in the sample, this clone is medium-sized. This chain links TRBV3-1 (or the pseudogene TRBV3-2) with TRBJ1-3; no clear D gene. Trimming left V 0 bases short and J 3 bases short, with 9 bases between. Germline V gene data show CDR1 as LGHDT and CDR2 as YNNKEL (reference sequence). The CDR3 sequence is 15 residues long. The CDR3 loop is CASSQETGVGNTIYF. The CDR3 DNA sequence: TGTGCCAGCAGCCAAGAGACGGGTGTTGGAAACACCATATATTTT.

The count of this clone is one. The V call is TRBV29-1, the J call TRBJ1-2; 8 bases match TRBD1. Per the germline V gene, CDR1 is SQVTM and CDR2 is ANQGSEA. The CDR3 has 15 amino acids. V was pared by 1 base and J by 5 bases, with 9 bases of the junction left unmatched. The CDR3 nucleotides are TGCAGCGTTGAAGGGGCCGACAGGGGAGGGTATGGCTACACCTTC. It is translated as CSVEGADRGGYGYTF. The whole variable domain, remainder taken from reference TRBV29-1 and TRBJ1-2, is SAVISQKPSRDICQRGTSLTIQCQVDSQVTMMFWYRQQPGQSLTLIATANQGSEATYESGFVIDKFPISRPNLTFSTLTVSNMSPEDSSIYLCSVEGADRGGYGYTFGSGTRLTVV.

This clone showed up just once. The chain is built from TRBV19 and TRBJ2-1; D perhaps matches TRBD2 (5 bases). This CDR3 contains 15 residues. Germline CDR1 reads LNHDA; CDR2 reads SQIVND (reference sequence). V was trimmed by 7 bases and J by 4 bases, leaving 17 bases between them. The CDR3 bases are TGTGCCAGTACTCAGGAACTATCGGGGTACAATGAGCAGTTCTTC. This codes for CASTQELSGYNEQFF.

This clone was picked up one time. The genes are TRBV5-1 and TRBJ2-2; perhaps TRBD2 as D (5 bases). CDR1 and CDR2 from the germline V gene are SGHRS and YFSETQ. The CDR3 sequence is 17 residues long. V lost 2 bases and J lost 2, with 16 bases in between. The CDR3 is CASSFGRGGGNTGELFF. CDR3 DNA: TGCGCCAGCAGCTTCGGACGTGGAGGAGGCAACACCGGGGAGCTGTTTTTT.

The V call is TRBV16, the J call TRBJ1-1, with 8 positions matching TRBD1. The CDR3 loop spans 14 amino acids. CDR1 and CDR2 from the germline V gene are KGHSY and FQNENV. J gave up 3 bases and V 2 bases, and 2 bases lay outside the gene matches. DNA of the CDR3: TGTGCCAGCAGCCAACAGGGGGCGGACACTGAAGCTTTCTTT. It translates to CASSQQGADTEAFF.

The chain uses TRBV6-5 and TRBJ1-1; the D is unclear. V lost 4 bases and J lost 5, with 14 bases in between. Per germline, CDR1 MNHEY and CDR2 SVGAGI. The CDR3 spans 14 residues. The CDR3 DNA reads TGTGCCAGCAGTTCAGGCGGACGGGGAACTGAAGCTTTCTTT. This codes for CASSSGGRGTEAFF.

The rearrangement uses TRBV19 and TRBJ2-6, with a possible D match to TRBD2 (6 bases). V was trimmed by 5 bases and J by 2 bases, leaving 16 bases between them. The CDR3 consists of 17 residues. Germline V lookup: CDR1 LNHDA, CDR2 SQIVND (reference sequence). The CDR3 spells CASSRDWLSAGANVLTF. As DNA, the CDR3 is TGTGCCAGTAGTCGGGACTGGCTGTCGGCTGGGGCCAACGTCCTGACTTTC.

The chain carries TRBV5-1 and TRBJ1-5; no clear D gene. The CDR3 loop spans 15 amino acids. Germline values: CDR1 SGHRS, CDR2 YFSETQ. Trimming removed 0 bases at V and 3 bases at J, with 10 bases between. The CDR3 reads CASSLGGLDNQPQHF. Here the CDR3 DNA reads TGCGCCAGCAGCTTGGGAGGGCTTGACAATCAGCCCCAGCATTTT.

This clone was detected once. The rearrangement joins TRBV18 to TRBJ2-7; TRBD1 is a possible D gene (6 bases). Trimming removed 3 bases from V and 4 bases from J, with 16 bases in between. Germline CDR1 KGHSH, CDR2 LQKENI. There are 15 residues in the CDR3. The CDR3: CASSPGATAGYEQYF. The CDR3 DNA is TGTGCCAGCTCACCGGGGGCAACAGCCGGTTACGAGCAGTACTTC.